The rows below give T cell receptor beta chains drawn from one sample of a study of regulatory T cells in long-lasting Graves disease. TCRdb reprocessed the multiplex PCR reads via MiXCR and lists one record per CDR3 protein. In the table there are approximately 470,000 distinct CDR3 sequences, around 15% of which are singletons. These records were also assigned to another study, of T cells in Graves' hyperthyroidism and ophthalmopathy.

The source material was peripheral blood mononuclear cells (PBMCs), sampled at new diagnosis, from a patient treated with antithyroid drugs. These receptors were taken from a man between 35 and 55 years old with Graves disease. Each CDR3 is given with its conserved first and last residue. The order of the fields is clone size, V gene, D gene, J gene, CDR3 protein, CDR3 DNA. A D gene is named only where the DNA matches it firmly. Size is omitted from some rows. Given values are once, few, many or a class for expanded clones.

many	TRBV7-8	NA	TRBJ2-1	CASSLGGSKTANEQFF	TGTGCCAGCAGCTTAGGCGGGTCTAAGACGGCGAATGAGCAGTTCTTC
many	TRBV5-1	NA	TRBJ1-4	CASSLNENEKLFF	TGCGCCAGCAGCTTGAACGAAAATGAAAAACTGTTTTTT
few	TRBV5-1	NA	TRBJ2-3	CASSPRDSFTDTQYF	TGCGCCAGCAGCCCTCGGGACTCTTTCACAGATACGCAGTATTTT
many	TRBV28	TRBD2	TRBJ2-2	CATGLAGPGELFF	TGTGCCACTGGACTAGCGGGGCCCGGGGAGCTGTTTTTT
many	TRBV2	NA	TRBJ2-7	CASSLQPYEQYF	TGTGCCAGCAGTTTACAACCTTACGAGCAGTACTTC
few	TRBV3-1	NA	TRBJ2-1	CASSPLPGPQGSYNEQFF	TGTGCCAGCAGCCCCCTTCCAGGGCCTCAGGGCTCCTACAATGAGCAGTTCTTC
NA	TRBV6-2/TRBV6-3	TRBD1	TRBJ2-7	CASRGTGAPYEQYF	TGTGCCAGCAGGGGGACAGGGGCCCCCTACGAGCAGTACTTC
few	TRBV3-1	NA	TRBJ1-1	CASGGGASNTEAFF	TGTGCCAGCGGAGGAGGGGCATCGAACACTGAAGCTTTCTTT
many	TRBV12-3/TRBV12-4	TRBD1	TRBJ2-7	CASRRQGNSDEQYF	TGTGCCAGCAGAAGACAGGGCAATTCGGACGAGCAGTACTTC
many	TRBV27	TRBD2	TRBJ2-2	CASSLREVGELFF	TGTGCCAGCAGTTTACGGGAGGTCGGGGAGCTGTTTTTT
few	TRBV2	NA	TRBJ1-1	CVGKPGQDGAEAFF	TGTGTCGGCAAGCCGGGGCAGGACGGCGCTGAAGCTTTCTTT
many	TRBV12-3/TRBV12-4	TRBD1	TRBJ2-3	CASSLSPGGYTDTQYF	TGTGCCAGCAGTTTAAGCCCAGGGGGTTACACAGATACGCAGTATTTT
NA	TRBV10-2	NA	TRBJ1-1	CASSEIVGNTEAFF	TGCGCCAGCAGTGAGATCGTAGGAAACACTGAAGCTTTCTTT
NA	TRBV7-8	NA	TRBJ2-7	CASSLGATIRSYEQYF	TGTGCCAGCAGCCTGGGAGCAACCATTCGCTCCTACGAGCAGTACTTC
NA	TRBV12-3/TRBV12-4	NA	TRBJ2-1	CASSLGEGQQFF	TGTGCCAGCAGTTTAGGAGAGGGGCAGCAGTTCTTC
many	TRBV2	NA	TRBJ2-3	CASNGQGTDTQYF	TGTGCCAGCAACGGGCAGGGCACAGATACGCAGTATTTT
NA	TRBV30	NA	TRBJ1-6	CAWSWRDPPLHF	TGTGCCTGGAGTTGGAGGGATCCACCCCTCCACTTT